A single sample gave rise to the 11 T cell receptor beta chains below, sequenced in a study of blood T cell repertoires in COVID-19. Produced via immunoSEQ multiplex PCR; TCRdb's table is partial and in-frame only. The data hold approximately 500,000 clones, with 85% to 90% observed a single time. Sequenced material: PBMCs or T cells enriched from blood (not recorded which). These receptors were collected from a woman aged 40 to 50 who had recovered from COVID-19.

V usage is TRBV4-3 and J usage is TRBJ2-2, with 13 bases fitting TRBD2. The CDR3 covers 20 residues. Losses at the gene ends were 0 bases for V and 3 bases for J; bases not matched to a gene: 10. Germline loops: CDR1 LGHNA, CDR2 YSLEER. Written as DNA, the CDR3 is TGCGCCAGCAGCCAAGATCCAGGACTAGCGGGAGATCCCGACACCGGGGAGCTGTTTTTT. This sequence encodes CASSQDPGLAGDPDTGELFF.

The V call is TRBV30, the J call TRBJ2-7; D is perhaps TRBD2 (5 bases). The CDR3 is made up of 14 amino acids. Trimming stripped 0 bases from V and 1 base from J, with 10 bases between. The germline gives CDR1 GTSNPN, CDR2 SVGIG (reference sequence). CDR3 DNA sequence: TGTGCCTGGAGTGTCTGGGAGAGTTCCTACGAGCAGTACTTC. Translating gives CAWSVWESSYEQYF.

V gene TRBV5-1 combines with J gene TRBJ2-3; 7 nucleotides align to TRBD1. Trimming removed 4 bases from V and 1 base from J; junction bases left unmatched: 9. Germline-derived CDR1 and CDR2 are SGHRS and YFSETQ. The CDR3 covers 16 residues. DNA of the CDR3: TGCGCCAGCAGCCCGGGCAGACAGGGAGGCACAGATACGCAGTATTTT. Its protein is CASSPGRQGGTDTQYF.

The CDR3 region has the DNA TGCAGCGTTGGTGACAGCCCAAATCAGCCCCAGCATTTT. It translates to CSVGDSPNQPQHF. This rearrangement joins TRBV29-1 to TRBJ1-5; D might be TRBD1 (5 bases). Looked up from germline, CDR1 is SQVTM and CDR2 is ANQGSEA. V was shortened by 4 bases and J by 4 bases, with 11 bases between the two germline ends. The CDR3 sequence is 13 residues long. The full variable domain, with the rest looked up from reference TRBV29-1 and TRBJ1-5, is SAVISQKPSRDICQRGTSLTIQCQVDSQVTMMFWYRQQPGQSLTLIATANQGSEATYESGFVIDKFPISRPNLTFSTLTVSNMSPEDSSIYLCSVGDSPNQPQHFGDGTRLSIL.

V and J are TRBV5-1 and TRBJ1-5; TRBD1 matches at 9 bases. J was trimmed by 5 bases and V by 4 bases; bases with no gene match: 4. CDR1 and CDR2 (germline): SGHRS, YFSETQ. This CDR3 contains 14 residues. CDR3 sequence reads: CASSRTGEDQPQHF. CDR3 DNA sequence: TGCGCCAGCAGCCGGACAGGGGAGGATCAGCCCCAGCATTTT.

The genes are TRBV5-6 and TRBJ2-7; 8 nucleotides match TRBD2. Germline assignment: CDR1 SGHDT and CDR2 YYEEEE. CDR3 length equals 17 residues. Trimming took 0 bases from V and 6 from J; bases not matched to a gene: 14. The CDR3 nucleotides read TGTGCCAGCAGCTTGGTACTTCGGGAGGGCCTCCGAGGCGAGCAGTACTTC. Translation: CASSLVLREGLRGEQYF.

The chain combines TRBV6-2 or TRBV6-3 with TRBJ1-1, with a weak D call TRBD1 (5 bases). In germline, CDR1 is MNHEY, CDR2 SVGEGT. The V end lost 6 bases, the J end lost 1 base, and 9 bases lay between the germline ends. CDR3 length equals 13 residues. Here the CDR3 DNA reads TGTGCCAGCAGCAAGGACAAGAACACTGAAGCTTTCTTT. Translation: CASSKDKNTEAFF.

This clone was picked up one time. The rearrangement links TRBV7-9 to TRBJ1-4; TRBD1 matches 9 bases. V shed 7 bases and J 5 bases; nucleotides not matched to a gene: 8. Germline V gives CDR1 SEHNR, CDR2 FQNEAQ (reference sequence). This CDR3 region has 15 residues. Here the CDR3 reads CASTLWGQGNEKLFF. CDR3 nucleotide sequence: TGTGCCAGCACCCTTTGGGGACAGGGAAATGAAAAACTGTTTTTT.

The chain employs TRBV4-1 and TRBJ2-3; a weak D match, TRBD1 (5 bases). Trimming removed 1 base at V and 2 bases at J, with 10 bases between. Germline CDR1 is MGHRA and CDR2 is YSYEKL. The CDR3 is 15 residues long. Here the CDR3 reads CASSQAQVFTDTQYF. The CDR3 region has the DNA TGCGCCAGCAGCCAAGCACAGGTCTTCACAGATACGCAGTATTTT.

The CDR3 sequence is CATSAAEGNYGYTF. In DNA form, the CDR3 reads TGTGCCACCAGTGCCGCCGAGGGCAACTATGGCTACACCTTC. The V gene is TRBV24-1, the J gene TRBJ1-2; D remains unclear. The CDR3 has 14 amino acids. From germline, CDR1 is KGHDR and CDR2 SFDVKD. With 5 bases removed from V and 2 bases from J, the gap between germline ends came to 11 bases.

The rearrangement uses TRBV18 and TRBJ2-3; tentatively, D is TRBD1 (6 bases). Germline V gene lookup returns CDR1 KGHSH and CDR2 LQKENI. The V end was cut by 8 bases, the J end by 3 bases, with 21 bases between. The CDR3 covers 16 residues. CDR3 sequence: CASPRQDRFRTDTQYF. The CDR3 region has the DNA TGTGCCAGCCCCAGACAGGACCGTTTTCGTACAGATACGCAGTATTTT.